This T cell receptor (beta chain) was recorded in a study of cytomegalovirus exposure and HLA in healthy donors. Points from the study as a whole: Immune exposure was documented only through CMV serostatus.

As to this clone: Antigen: not known.

The PCR had 60 Vbeta and 13 Jbeta primers. Produced via immunoSEQ multiplex PCR; TCRdb's table is partial and in-frame only. This table holds 150,000 to 200,000 clones, roughly three quarters found once. Looked up from germline, CDR1 is SEHNR and CDR2 is FQNEAQ (reference sequence). Between the trimmed V and J ends, which lost 5 bases and 4 bases, there was a span of 6 bases. This CDR3 is built from 12 residues. The TCR comes from a woman aged 50 to 60 in good health and CMV-seronegative. Sequencing was carried out using PBMCs. The chain recombines TRBV7-9 with TRBJ2-1; no firm D call. The CDR3 DNA reads TGTGCCAGCAGCGGCCTGTACAATGAGCAGTTCTTC. Translated: CASSGLYNEQFF.